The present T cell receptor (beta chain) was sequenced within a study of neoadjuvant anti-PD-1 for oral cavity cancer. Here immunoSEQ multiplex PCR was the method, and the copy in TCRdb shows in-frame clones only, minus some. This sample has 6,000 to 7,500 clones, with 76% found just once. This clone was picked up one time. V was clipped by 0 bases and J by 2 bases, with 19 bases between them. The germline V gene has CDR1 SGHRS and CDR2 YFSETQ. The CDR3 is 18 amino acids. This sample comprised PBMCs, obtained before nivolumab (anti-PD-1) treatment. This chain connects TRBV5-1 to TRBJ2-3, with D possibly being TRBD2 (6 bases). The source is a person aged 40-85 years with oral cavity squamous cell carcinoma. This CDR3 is CASSLGPAGSSDTDTQYF. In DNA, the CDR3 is TGCGCCAGCAGCTTGGGTCCCGCGGGATCTAGCGACACAGATACGCAGTATTTT.